This passage covers 23 T cell receptor beta chains from one sample sequenced in a study of shared clonotypes between healthy human individuals. Produced via immunoSEQ multiplex PCR; TCRdb's table is partial and in-frame only. Among approximately 320,000 clones listed, around 72% were seen once. Sequenced material: memory CD4+ T cells sorted from blood. As for subset: CD45RA-negative fraction. The receptor set was obtained from a man younger than 45 in good health.

The chain links TRBV7-8 to TRBJ2-1; no definite D call. This CDR3 is built from 17 residues. V lost 3 bases and J lost 0, with 15 bases in between. Per germline, CDR1 SGHVS and CDR2 FQNEAQ. The CDR3 nucleotides are TGTGCCAGCAGCTTTCAACCGGTCGCTATCTCCTACAATGAGCAGTTCTTC. Protein product: CASSFQPVAISYNEQFF.

The chain combines TRBV18 with TRBJ2-7, with D unclear. CDR1 KGHSH and CDR2 LQKENI come from the germline V gene. The CDR3 runs 14 residues. Trimming shortened V by 2 bases and J by 0 bases, and 8 bases separated the two germline ends. The chain's CDR3 is CASSPNTDSYEQYF. CDR3 coding DNA: TGTGCCAGCTCACCAAACACGGACTCCTACGAGCAGTACTTC.

V is TRBV18 and J is TRBJ1-1, with 7 bases fitting TRBD1. Germline V gene lookup returns CDR1 KGHSH and CDR2 LQKENI. The CDR3 extends over 15 amino acids. V lost 5 bases to trimming and J lost 5 bases; unmatched junction nucleotides: 11. The CDR3: CASSMDRREMTEAFF. The CDR3 DNA follows: TGTGCCAGCTCAATGGACAGGAGGGAGATGACTGAAGCTTTCTTT.

The chain recombines TRBV6-6 with TRBJ2-1; TRBD1 or TRBD2 may be the D gene (5 bases each). Trimming took off 7 bases at V and 7 bases at J, with 17 bases between the two ends. The CDR3 consists of 14 residues. CDR1 and CDR2 (germline): MNHNY, SVGAGI (reference sequence). The CDR3 is CASMGELIGNEQFF. In DNA, the CDR3 is TGTGCCAGCATGGGGGAACTAATAGGGAATGAGCAGTTCTTC.

DNA of the CDR3: TGCAGCGTTGCCCTAGCGGGGGGCTACAATGAGCAGTTCTTC. It yields the protein CSVALAGGYNEQFF. The rearrangement links TRBV29-1 to TRBJ2-1, with 11 bases fitting TRBD2. The CDR3 totals 14 residues. V lost 4 bases, J lost 3 bases, and 2 bases stayed unmatched. Per germline, CDR1 SQVTM and CDR2 ANQGSEA.

The V and J genes are TRBV7-9 and TRBJ2-6; no clear D. Germline lookup yields CDR1 SEHNR and CDR2 FQNEAQ (reference sequence). The germline V and J ends were trimmed by 5 bases and 5 bases, with 13 bases remaining between them. The length of the CDR3 is 15 residues. The chain's CDR3 is CASSPPGNWANVLTF. The CDR3 DNA is TGTGCCAGCAGCCCACCCGGCAACTGGGCCAACGTCCTGACTTTC.

The chain recombines TRBV29-1 with TRBJ2-1; 10 nucleotides agree with TRBD2. Germline V gene lookup returns CDR1 SQVTM and CDR2 ANQGSEA. V was clipped by 7 bases and J by 6 bases; unmatched bases: 3. The CDR3 runs 12 residues. The DNA of the CDR3 is TGCAGCGGGACTAGCGGATCCAATGAGCAGTTCTTC. As protein: CSGTSGSNEQFF.

This chain joins TRBV7-9 and TRBJ1-4, with a tentative D call TRBD1 (5 bases). V gave up 3 bases and J gave up 8 bases, with 7 bases separating them. The CDR3 is made up of 12 amino acids. The V gene's germline CDR1 is SEHNR and CDR2 FQNEAQ (reference sequence). CDR3 DNA sequence: TGTGCCAGCAGCTTCCAGGGAGAAAAACTGTTTTTT. Translating gives CASSFQGEKLFF.

The chain carries TRBV11-2 and TRBJ2-1, with 10 nucleotides matching TRBD2. Germline CDR1 SGHAT, CDR2 FQNNGV. J lost 5 bases, V lost 2 bases, and 6 bases had no gene match. The CDR3 is 16 amino acids. The CDR3, as DNA: TGTGCCAGCAGCTTAAGGGCTAGCGGGAGCAACAATGAGCAGTTCTTC. This translates into CASSLRASGSNNEQFF.

The rearrangement uses TRBV19 and TRBJ1-3, with D unresolved. Per the germline V gene, CDR1 is LNHDA and CDR2 is SQIVND (reference sequence). The germline V and J ends were trimmed by 7 bases and 8 bases, with 15 bases remaining between them. This CDR3 is 13 amino acids long. CDR3 loop: CASTPKTRDTIYF. The CDR3 bases are TGTGCCAGTACTCCTAAAACACGGGACACCATATATTTT.

This sequence joins TRBV7-6 and TRBJ2-3; D gene uncertain. The ends were cut back, 2 bases at V and 2 bases at J, with 8 bases in the middle. This CDR3 spans 14 amino acids. CDR1 SGHVS and CDR2 FNYEAQ come from the germline V gene. CDR3 coding DNA: TGTGCCAGCAGCTTACAACCGATCACAGATACGCAGTATTTT. Its protein product is CASSLQPITDTQYF.

The chain uses TRBV7-9 and TRBJ1-1, with D unclear. Trimming cost V 2 bases and J 1 base, with 11 bases left between them. The germline V gene encodes CDR1 SEHNR and CDR2 FQNEAQ (reference sequence). CDR3 length: 15 amino acids. The CDR3 sequence is CASSLSSVENTEAFF. CDR3 coding DNA: TGTGCCAGCAGCTTAAGTAGTGTCGAGAACACTGAAGCTTTCTTT.

The rearrangement links TRBV5-6 to TRBJ2-2; D is perhaps TRBD2 (5 bases). Per the germline V gene, CDR1 is SGHDT and CDR2 is YYEEEE. This CDR3 is 14 amino acids long. Between the trimmed V and J ends, which lost 6 bases and 10 bases, there was a span of 19 bases. The CDR3 reads CASTPAGRPEELFF. DNA of the CDR3: TGTGCCAGCACCCCGGCGGGCAGGCCGGAGGAGCTGTTTTTT.

The V and J genes are TRBV5-5 and TRBJ2-1; the D gene could be TRBD1 or TRBD2 (6 bases each). V was cut by 4 bases and J by 8 bases, with 25 bases left in between. CDR3 length: 17 amino acids. The germline CDR1 and CDR2 sequences are SGHKS and YYEKEE (reference sequence). The CDR3 sequence is CASSLSRQVGGIDEQFF. CDR3 bases: TGTGCCAGCAGCCTCAGTCGACAGGTCGGGGGTATCGATGAGCAGTTCTTC.

The V gene is TRBV5-4, the J gene TRBJ1-2; 7 bases map to TRBD1. The germline V gene encodes CDR1 SGHNT and CDR2 YYREEE (reference sequence). This CDR3 is 13 amino acids long. With 9 bases clipped from V and 4 bases from J, the junction kept 9 bases outside the gene matches. The CDR3 DNA reads TGTGCCATCTCGGACAGGACACTCTATGGCTACACCTTC. Protein sequence: CAISDRTLYGYTF.

The chain employs TRBV19 and TRBJ2-4; D gene ambiguous. V gave up 4 bases and J gave up 7 bases, with 11 bases separating them. This CDR3 is 13 amino acids long. The germline gives CDR1 LNHDA, CDR2 SQIVND (reference sequence). The CDR3 protein is CASSRTKGNIQYF. The CDR3 nucleotides are TGTGCCAGTAGTAGGACCAAGGGCAACATTCAGTACTTC.

The rearrangement joins TRBV5-1 to TRBJ2-5; D is unclear. Germline CDR1 reads SGHRS; CDR2 reads YFSETQ. CDR3 size: 13 residues. V was pared by 4 bases and J by 4 bases, with 11 bases between. The CDR3 DNA reads TGCGCCAGCAGCGGTTCGAAAGCAGAGACCCAGTACTTC. This sequence encodes CASSGSKAETQYF.

The chain uses TRBV10-3 and TRBJ2-7; TRBD1 might be the D (5 bases). CDR1 and CDR2 from the germline V gene are ENHRY and SYGVKD. The germline V and J ends were trimmed by 10 bases and 0 bases, with 19 bases remaining between them. The CDR3 totals 15 residues. CDR3 sequence: CASQDPRQSSYEQYF. CDR3 bases: TGTGCCAGCCAGGACCCGAGACAGAGCTCCTACGAGCAGTACTTC.

This clone occurred a few times. The V call is TRBV27, the J call TRBJ2-7; the D gene could be TRBD1 or TRBD2 (6 bases each). This CDR3 is 15 amino acids long. The germline CDR1 and CDR2 sequences are MNHEY and SMNVEV (reference sequence). V was cut by 8 bases and J by 0 bases, with 17 bases left in between. The CDR3 sequence: CASGGGTTYSYEQYF. In DNA, the CDR3 is TGTGCCAGCGGCGGAGGGACAACGTACTCCTACGAGCAGTACTTC.

The table lists this clone with a count of one. This chain links TRBV4-1 with TRBJ1-2, with D unresolved. The CDR3 covers 13 residues. From germline, CDR1 is MGHRA and CDR2 YSYEKL. Trimming cost V 2 bases and J 2 bases, with 6 bases left between them. The chain's CDR3 is CASSQKANYGYTF. CDR3 DNA: TGCGCCAGCAGCCAAAAGGCCAACTATGGCTACACCTTC.

This clone was detected only once. V and J are TRBV5-5 and TRBJ2-7; 9 bases line up with TRBD1. J gave up 2 bases and V 0 bases, and 6 bases lay outside the gene matches. CDR1 is SGHKS, CDR2 YYEKEE, per germline (reference sequence). This CDR3 region has 16 residues. This CDR3 reads CASSLAWTGVAYEQYF. Written as DNA, the CDR3 is TGTGCCAGCAGCTTGGCGTGGACAGGGGTTGCCTACGAGCAGTACTTC. Filled out from reference TRBV5-5 and TRBJ2-7, the complete variable domain reads DAGVTQSPTHLIKTRGQQVTLRCSPISGHKSVSWYQQVLGQGPQFIFQYYEKEERGRGNFPDRFSARQFPNYSSELNVNALLLGDSALYLCASSLAWTGVAYEQYFGPGTRLTVT.

Concerning this clone: Other DNA variants within this sample encode the same CDR3. The chain employs TRBV18 and TRBJ1-5, with D uncertain. The CDR3 has 16 amino acids. In germline, CDR1 is KGHSH, CDR2 LQKENI. Trimming left V 6 bases short and J 0 bases short, with 15 bases between. The CDR3 DNA reads TGTGCCAGCTCCCTCGCGGCAGGCTATAGCAATCAGCCCCAGCATTTT. It is translated as CASSLAAGYSNQPQHF.

V gene TRBV5-5 combines with J gene TRBJ2-7; the D is unclear. Trimming took 0 bases from V and 0 from J, leaving 13 bases between them. Germline V gene data show CDR1 as SGHKS and CDR2 as YYEKEE (reference sequence). The CDR3 is 16 amino acids. The CDR3 spells CASSLGSVRTSYEQYF. The CDR3 region has the DNA TGTGCCAGCAGCTTGGGTTCAGTCAGGACCTCCTACGAGCAGTACTTC.